This is a list of T cell receptor beta chains from one sample in a study of blood T cell repertoires in COVID-19. TCRdb's table, derived via immunoSEQ multiplex PCR, lists solely in-frame clones and lacks some. The table includes roughly 150,000 clones, 84% detected once. Sequencing was done on a sample of peripheral blood. All receptors come from a human donor in a cohort sampled during active COVID-19. The CDR3 runs from the conserved cysteine through the conserved F or W. A D gene is named only where the DNA matches it firmly. The size of a clone is reported for some rows only, either as once, few or many, or as a class for expanded clones.

v_call: TRBV10-3
j_call: TRBJ2-5
clone_size: NA
d_call: NA
cdr3_aa: CAISGGGEETQYF
cdr3_nt: TGTGCCATCAGTGGTGGCGGGGAAGAGACCCAGTACTTC

v_call: TRBV19
j_call: TRBJ1-2
clone_size: once
d_call: NA
cdr3_aa: CASSQGYYGYTF
cdr3_nt: TGTGCCAGTAGTCAGGGTTACTATGGCTACACCTTC

v_call: TRBV11-2
j_call: TRBJ2-1
clone_size: few
d_call: NA
cdr3_aa: CASSLVPSVYNEQFF
cdr3_nt: TGTGCCAGCAGCTTAGTCCCATCAGTGTACAATGAGCAGTTCTTC

v_call: TRBV19
j_call: TRBJ1-5
clone_size: NA
d_call: NA
cdr3_aa: CASSIERTGRQPQHF
cdr3_nt: TGTGCCAGTAGTATAGAGCGCACGGGAAGACAGCCCCAGCATTTT

v_call: TRBV24-1
j_call: TRBJ2-1
clone_size: NA
d_call: TRBD2
cdr3_aa: CATRGLAASANEQFF
cdr3_nt: TGTGCCACCCGAGGACTAGCGGCCTCCGCCAATGAGCAGTTCTTC

v_call: TRBV27
j_call: TRBJ2-1
clone_size: NA
d_call: TRBD2
cdr3_aa: CASRKSLAGGNEQFF
cdr3_nt: TGTGCCAGCAGAAAGTCCCTAGCGGGAGGTAATGAGCAGTTCTTC

v_call: TRBV7-2
j_call: TRBJ1-1
clone_size: once
d_call: TRBD1
cdr3_aa: CASSLTGAEAFF
cdr3_nt: TGTGCCAGCAGCTTAACAGGGGCTGAAGCTTTCTTT

v_call: TRBV19
j_call: TRBJ2-2
clone_size: NA
d_call: TRBD1
cdr3_aa: CASSIEGANAGELFF
cdr3_nt: TGTGCCAGTAGTATTGAGGGGGCGAACGCCGGGGAGCTGTTTTTT

v_call: TRBV6-2/TRBV6-3
j_call: TRBJ2-3
clone_size: NA
d_call: TRBD2
cdr3_aa: CASSYGTSGLSTDTQYF
cdr3_nt: TGTGCCAGCAGTTACGGGACTAGCGGGCTTAGCACAGATACGCAGTATTTT

v_call: TRBV24-1
j_call: TRBJ1-5
clone_size: NA
d_call: NA
cdr3_aa: CATSDSSVGGNQPQHF
cdr3_nt: TGTGCCACCAGTGATTCCTCAGTTGGAGGCAATCAGCCCCAGCATTTT

v_call: TRBV7-3
j_call: TRBJ2-1
clone_size: NA
d_call: NA
cdr3_aa: CASSLISSSYNEQFF
cdr3_nt: TGTGCCAGCAGCTTAATATCTAGCTCCTACAATGAGCAGTTCTTC

v_call: TRBV6-6
j_call: TRBJ2-7
clone_size: once
d_call: NA
cdr3_aa: CASNEQFGYEQYF
cdr3_nt: TGTGCCAGCAACGAACAGTTTGGGTACGAGCAGTACTTC

v_call: TRBV5-4
j_call: TRBJ2-5
clone_size: NA
d_call: TRBD1
cdr3_aa: CASRGPGTGMKETQYF
cdr3_nt: TGTGCCAGCAGGGGACCCGGGACAGGGATGAAAGAGACCCAGTACTTC

v_call: TRBV3-1/TRBV3-2
j_call: TRBJ1-3
clone_size: once
d_call: NA
cdr3_aa: CASSQSVESRGGNTIYF
cdr3_nt: TGTGCCAGCAGCCAGTCCGTTGAGAGTAGAGGTGGAAACACCATATATTTT

v_call: TRBV4-1
j_call: TRBJ1-2
clone_size: many
d_call: NA
cdr3_aa: CASSQDHFTRDNLNYGYTF
cdr3_nt: TGCGCCAGCAGCCAAGATCACTTCACCCGGGACAACCTTAACTATGGCTACACCTTC

v_call: TRBV7-2
j_call: TRBJ2-5
clone_size: NA
d_call: NA
cdr3_aa: CASSLGQYQETQYF
cdr3_nt: TGTGCCAGCAGCTTAGGACAGTACCAAGAGACCCAGTACTTC

v_call: TRBV5-1
j_call: TRBJ2-3
clone_size: few
d_call: TRBD2
cdr3_aa: CASSPGGRTTDTQYF
cdr3_nt: TGCGCCAGCAGCCCGGGGGGGAGAACCACAGATACGCAGTATTTT

v_call: TRBV7-2
j_call: TRBJ1-4
clone_size: few
d_call: NA
cdr3_aa: CASSLEARAATNEKLFF
cdr3_nt: TGTGCCAGCAGCTTAGAGGCCAGGGCAGCAACTAATGAAAAACTGTTTTTT

v_call: TRBV2
j_call: TRBJ1-1
clone_size: NA
d_call: NA
cdr3_aa: CASSGETGMNTEAFF
cdr3_nt: TGTGCCAGCAGTGGGGAGACAGGTATGAACACTGAAGCTTTCTTT

v_call: TRBV7-2
j_call: TRBJ2-6
clone_size: once
d_call: NA
cdr3_aa: CASSLASHFGAGANVLTF
cdr3_nt: TGTGCCAGCAGCTTAGCGTCCCACTTCGGGGCTGGGGCCAACGTCCTGACTTTC

v_call: TRBV3-1/TRBV3-2
j_call: TRBJ2-3
clone_size: NA
d_call: TRBD2
cdr3_aa: CASSQDFRTSGGEVDTQYF
cdr3_nt: TGTGCCAGCAGCCAAGATTTTAGGACTAGCGGGGGGGAGGTAGATACGCAGTATTTT

v_call: TRBV7-9
j_call: TRBJ1-1
clone_size: NA
d_call: NA
cdr3_aa: CASSFQVTTEAFF
cdr3_nt: TGTGCCAGCAGCTTCCAGGTCACAACTGAAGCTTTCTTT

v_call: TRBV7-3
j_call: TRBJ1-2
clone_size: NA
d_call: NA
cdr3_aa: CASSLSEEYGYTF
cdr3_nt: TGTGCCAGCAGCTTATCTGAAGAGTATGGCTACACCTTC

v_call: TRBV12-5
j_call: TRBJ1-6
clone_size: few
d_call: NA
cdr3_aa: CASGDGSSYNSPLHF
cdr3_nt: TGTGCTAGTGGTGATGGGAGCTCCTATAATTCACCCCTCCACTTT

v_call: TRBV5-5
j_call: TRBJ2-6
clone_size: NA
d_call: TRBD1
cdr3_aa: CASSLGTGEAGANVLTF
cdr3_nt: TGTGCCAGCAGCTTAGGGACAGGGGAGGCTGGGGCCAACGTCCTGACTTTC

v_call: TRBV20-1
j_call: TRBJ1-3
clone_size: NA
d_call: TRBD1
cdr3_aa: CSASGDRENTIYF
cdr3_nt: TGCAGTGCTAGTGGCGACAGGGAGAACACCATATATTTT

v_call: TRBV12-1
j_call: TRBJ2-4
clone_size: NA
d_call: NA
cdr3_aa: CASSLSKAKNIQYF
cdr3_nt: TGTGCCAGCAGCTTGTCTAAAGCCAAAAACATTCAGTACTTC

v_call: TRBV2
j_call: TRBJ2-7
clone_size: NA
d_call: NA
cdr3_aa: CASSSGYSYEQYF
cdr3_nt: TGTGCCAGCAGTTCGGGGTACTCCTACGAGCAGTACTTC

v_call: TRBV6-1
j_call: TRBJ2-5
clone_size: once
d_call: TRBD2
cdr3_aa: CASSGGVVAGIQETQYF
cdr3_nt: TGTGCCAGCAGTGGAGGAGTGGTAGCGGGGATTCAAGAGACCCAGTACTTC

v_call: TRBV27
j_call: TRBJ2-5
clone_size: few
d_call: NA
cdr3_aa: CASSEGWQPGETQYF
cdr3_nt: TGTGCCAGCAGTGAGGGTTGGCAACCGGGTGAGACCCAGTACTTC

v_call: TRBV11-1
j_call: TRBJ2-5
clone_size: once
d_call: NA
cdr3_aa: CASSSDRQETQYF
cdr3_nt: TGTGCCAGCAGCTCAGACAGACAAGAGACCCAGTACTTC

v_call: TRBV2
j_call: TRBJ1-2
clone_size: NA
d_call: NA
cdr3_aa: CASTRGGGYTF
cdr3_nt: TGTGCCAGCACGAGGGGGGGAGGCTACACCTTC